Presented here are 18 T cell receptor beta chains from one specimen sequenced in a study of blood T cell repertoires in COVID-19. Clones were read by immunoSEQ multiplex PCR, and TCRdb kept only the in-frame ones, dropping some. The sample holds 150,000 or so clones, about 87% seen once. The sample taken for sequencing was peripheral blood. All receptors derive from a man older than 75 with acute or convalescent COVID-19.

J is TRBJ1-6 and V is TRBV18; D perhaps matches TRBD1 (5 bases). Trimming stripped 3 bases from V and 5 bases from J, with 8 bases between. Germline loops: CDR1 KGHSH, CDR2 LQKENI. The CDR3 consists of 14 residues. The CDR3 DNA sequence: TGTGCCAGCTCACCCCAGGGAAATAATTCACCCCTCCACTTT. The encoded protein is CASSPQGNNSPLHF.

J is TRBJ1-4 and V is TRBV5-6; perhaps TRBD1 as D (6 bases). The V and J ends lost 3 bases and 8 bases respectively, with 17 bases between them. Germline V gene data show CDR1 as SGHDT and CDR2 as YYEEEE. The CDR3 totals 15 residues. DNA for the CDR3: TGTGCCAGCAGCTACTTACAGGGAGATGGGGAAAAACTGTTTTTT. Translated, it gives CASSYLQGDGEKLFF.

The chain recombines TRBV5-4 with TRBJ1-2, with D possibly TRBD1 on 6 matching bases. Germline assignment: CDR1 SGHNT and CDR2 YYREEE (reference sequence). With 0 bases removed from V and 8 bases from J, the gap between germline ends came to 20 bases. This CDR3 comprises 16 residues. The CDR3 sequence is CASSLGGQYRSYGYTF. The CDR3 nucleotides are TGTGCCAGCAGCTTGGGAGGACAGTATCGTTCGTACGGCTACACCTTC. The full variable domain, with the rest looked up from reference TRBV5-4 and TRBJ1-2, is ETGVTQSPTHLIKTRGQQVTLRCSSQSGHNTVSWYQQALGQGPQFIFQYYREEENGRGNFPPRFSGLQFPNYSSELNVNALELDDSALYLCASSLGGQYRSYGYTFGSGTRLTVV.

V and J are TRBV2 and TRBJ1-1; possible D gene TRBD1, 5 bases. Germline V gene sequence: CDR1 SNHLY, CDR2 FYNNEI. Deletions cut 7 bases from V and 3 bases from J, with 15 bases between. The CDR3 runs to 14 residues. DNA for the CDR3: TGTGCCAGCAACACTCGGGCAGGGCACACTGAAGCTTTCTTT. The encoded protein is CASNTRAGHTEAFF.

V usage is TRBV11-2 and J usage is TRBJ2-3; D possibly corresponds to TRBD2 (6 bases). Looked up from germline, CDR1 is SGHAT and CDR2 is FQNNGV. V was cut by 4 bases and J by 1 base, with 12 bases left in between. There are 15 residues in the CDR3. CDR3 loop: CASSSLGGGTDTQYF. The CDR3 DNA reads TGTGCCAGCAGCTCCCTCGGCGGGGGCACAGATACGCAGTATTTT.

This chain joins TRBV28 and TRBJ1-1, with 9 bases aligning to TRBD1. Germline V CDR1 and CDR2: MDHEN, SYDVKM. V gave up 4 bases and J gave up 10 bases; unmatched junction bases: 13. This CDR3 comprises 15 residues. CDR3 in DNA: TGTGCCAGCAGTTCCGGACAGGGGATTGTTGTTGGAGCTTTCTTT. This encodes CASSSGQGIVVGAFF. Based on the CDR3 plus reference TRBV28 and TRBJ1-1, the full variable domain is DVKVTQSSRYLVKRTGEKVFLECVQDMDHENMFWYRQDPGLGLRLIYFSYDVKMKEKGDIPEGYSVSREKKERFSLILESASTNQTSMYLCASSSGQGIVVGAFFGQGTRLTVV.

The chain combines TRBV28 with TRBJ2-7, with 8 bases matching TRBD2. CDR3 length equals 20 residues. V lost 4 bases, J lost 7 bases, and 27 bases stayed unmatched. Germline V CDR1 and CDR2: MDHEN, SYDVKM. The DNA for the CDR3 is TGTGCCAGCAGTTCTCTCAGTAAGGGCGGGTCTAGCGGGCTCGCTAGGGAGCAGTACTTC. This gives the protein CASSSLSKGGSSGLAREQYF.

The gene calls are TRBV4-2 and TRBJ2-1; D possibly corresponds to TRBD2 (5 bases). Trimming stripped 2 bases from V and 10 bases from J, with 12 bases between. Germline V lookup: CDR1 LGHNA, CDR2 YNFKEQ. CDR3 length equals 13 residues. CDR3 coding DNA: TGTGCCAGCAGCCAACTGACCGCGGGCGAGCAGTTCTTC. This translates into CASSQLTAGEQFF.

This clone was counted a few times. CDR3 protein: CAWTPGTGAYEQYF. CDR3 coding DNA: TGTGCCTGGACCCCCGGGACAGGGGCTTACGAGCAGTACTTC. V is TRBV30 and J is TRBJ2-7; 10 bases line up with TRBD1. This CDR3 contains 14 residues. J gave up 4 bases and V 4 bases, and 7 bases lay outside the gene matches. From germline, CDR1 is GTSNPN and CDR2 SVGIG (reference sequence).

This rearrangement joins TRBV5-6 to TRBJ2-7, with no clear D. The CDR3 spans 12 residues. Germline-derived CDR1 and CDR2 are SGHDT and YYEEEE. Trimming left V 4 bases short and J 2 bases short, with 7 bases between. CDR3 protein: CASSIRAYEQYF. CDR3 sequence (DNA): TGTGCCAGCAGCATACGGGCCTACGAGCAGTACTTC.

V and J are TRBV29-1 and TRBJ2-7; 8 nucleotides agree with TRBD1. Germline-derived CDR1 and CDR2 are SQVTM and ANQGSEA. With V trimmed by 3 bases and J by 8 bases, 9 bases remained unmatched. The CDR3 covers 13 residues. Written as DNA, the CDR3 is TGCAGCGTTGATGGGACAGGTCTTACCCAGCAGTACTTC. The encoded protein is CSVDGTGLTQQYF.

The rearrangement links TRBV2 to TRBJ2-3, with 9 bases fitting TRBD1. Trimming took 1 base from V and 6 from J; bases not matched to a gene: 5. This CDR3 is built from 15 residues. Germline-derived CDR1 and CDR2 are SNHLY and FYNNEI. CDR3 sequence: CASSEGQGGRDTQYF. CDR3 nucleotides: TGTGCCAGCAGTGAAGGACAGGGGGGAAGGGATACGCAGTATTTT. Looking up the rest from reference TRBV2 and TRBJ2-3 gives the full variable domain: EPEVTQTPSHQVTQMGQEVILRCVPISNHLYFYWYRQILGQKVEFLVSFYNNEISEKSEIFDDQFSVERPDGSNFTLKIRSTKLEDSAMYFCASSEGQGGRDTQYFGPGTRLTVL.

V usage is TRBV18 and J usage is TRBJ2-7; 7 bases agree with TRBD1. Germline CDR1 is KGHSH and CDR2 is LQKENI. Germline trimming cut 5 bases from V and 4 bases from J; bases unmatched to any gene: 5. The CDR3 length is 13 residues. This chain's CDR3 is CASSSNRGYEQYF. The CDR3 bases are TGTGCCAGCTCATCAAACAGGGGATACGAGCAGTACTTC. Together with reference TRBV18 and TRBJ2-7, the CDR3 gives the full variable domain: NAGVMQNPRHLVRRRGQEARLRCSPMKGHSHVYWYRQLPEEGLKFMVYLQKENIIDESGMPKERFSAEFPKEGPSILRIQQVVRGDSAAYFCASSSNRGYEQYFGPGTRLTVT.

This sequence joins TRBV11-2 and TRBJ1-2; D gene uncertain. The CDR3 consists of 14 residues. Germline values: CDR1 SGHAT, CDR2 FQNNGV. V was pared by 0 bases and J by 8 bases, with 13 bases between. The CDR3 region is CASSLDTVGGGYTF. The CDR3 DNA is TGTGCCAGCAGCTTAGATACGGTTGGAGGGGGCTACACCTTC.

The chain links TRBV30 to TRBJ1-4; D is unresolved. The CDR3 contains 13 residues. Between the trimmed V and J ends, which lost 7 bases and 11 bases, there was a span of 20 bases. Germline assignment: CDR1 GTSNPN and CDR2 SVGIG (reference sequence). DNA for the CDR3: TGTGCCTACATCACCGGGTCGGGGAGTAAACTGTTTTTT. Amino acids: CAYITGSGSKLFF.

The V gene is TRBV27, the J gene TRBJ1-2, with D unresolved. The CDR3 consists of 12 residues. The germline CDR1 and CDR2 sequences are MNHEY and SMNVEV (reference sequence). V lost 10 bases and J 8 bases, leaving 17 bases between the germline ends. The chain's CDR3 is CAKLRGYNGYTF. CDR3 DNA: TGTGCCAAGCTACGGGGTTATAACGGCTACACCTTC.

The rearrangement links TRBV7-2 to TRBJ2-2; possible D gene TRBD2, 6 bases. The V gene's germline CDR1 is SGHTA and CDR2 FQGNSA. CDR3 length: 17 amino acids. V lost 7 bases to trimming and J lost 1 base, with 19 bases between them. This CDR3 reads CASNPHSGTWNTGELFF. CDR3 coding DNA: TGTGCCAGCAACCCCCATTCCGGGACTTGGAACACCGGGGAGCTGTTTTTT.

The V and J genes are TRBV7-9 and TRBJ2-5; D is possibly TRBD2 (5 bases). V was pared by 3 bases and J by 5 bases, with 13 bases between. Germline V lookup: CDR1 SEHNR, CDR2 FQNEAQ (reference sequence). The CDR3 sequence is 14 residues long. CDR3 residues: CASSFIGREETQYF. In nucleotides, the CDR3 is TGTGCCAGCAGCTTCATTGGAAGGGAGGAGACCCAGTACTTC.